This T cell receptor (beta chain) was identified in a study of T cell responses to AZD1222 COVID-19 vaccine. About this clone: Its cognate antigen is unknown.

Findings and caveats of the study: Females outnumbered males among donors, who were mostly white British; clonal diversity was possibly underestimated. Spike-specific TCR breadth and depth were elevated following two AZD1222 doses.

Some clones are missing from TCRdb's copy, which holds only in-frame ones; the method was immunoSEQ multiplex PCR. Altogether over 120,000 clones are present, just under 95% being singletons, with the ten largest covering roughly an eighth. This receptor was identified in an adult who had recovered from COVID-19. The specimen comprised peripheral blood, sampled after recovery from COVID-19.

CDR3 in DNA: TGTGCCATCAGTGAAGGGACAGCCAGCGGAGATACGCAGTATTTT. Amino acid sequence: CAISEGTASGDTQYF. This rearrangement joins TRBV10-3 to TRBJ2-3, with TRBD1 matching 7 bases. This CDR3 contains 15 residues. Germline V gene data show CDR1 as ENHRY and CDR2 as SYGVKD. With V trimmed by 3 bases and J by 5 bases, 8 bases remained unmatched.